This entry describes one TCR beta chain. As yet, its antigen is unknown. Method: immunoSEQ multiplex PCR; TCRdb's copy keeps in-frame clones and lacks some. The data contain 90,000 to 150,000 clones, approximately 90% of them singletons. This record comes from a study of T cell responses to AZD1222 COVID-19 vaccine. Study observations and caveats: Among the donors, most were white British and more were female, and clonal diversity was possibly underestimated.

With 3 bases clipped from V and 6 bases from J, the junction kept 6 bases outside the gene matches. Germline-derived CDR1 and CDR2 are SGDLS and YYNGEE. This CDR3 comprises 15 residues. The receptor's source is an adult in good health. The V gene is TRBV9, the J gene TRBJ1-4; 9 bases are shared with TRBD1. The sequencing used peripheral blood, collected on day 0 of AZD1222 vaccination. The CDR3 sequence is CASSGSGTGYEKLFF. The CDR3 DNA sequence: TGTGCCAGCAGCGGAAGCGGGACAGGGTATGAAAAACTGTTTTTT.